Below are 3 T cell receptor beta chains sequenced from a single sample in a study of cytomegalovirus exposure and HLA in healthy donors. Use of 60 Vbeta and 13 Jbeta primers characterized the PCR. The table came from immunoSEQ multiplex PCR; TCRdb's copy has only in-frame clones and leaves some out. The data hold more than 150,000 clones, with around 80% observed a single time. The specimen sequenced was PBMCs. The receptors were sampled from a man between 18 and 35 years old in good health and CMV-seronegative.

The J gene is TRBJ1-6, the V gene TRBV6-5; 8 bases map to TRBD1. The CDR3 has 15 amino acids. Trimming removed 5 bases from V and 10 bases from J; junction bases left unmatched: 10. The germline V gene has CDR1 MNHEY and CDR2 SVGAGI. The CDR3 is CASSHLTGVESPLHF. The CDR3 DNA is TGTGCCAGCAGTCACCTGACAGGGGTAGAGTCACCCCTCCACTTT.

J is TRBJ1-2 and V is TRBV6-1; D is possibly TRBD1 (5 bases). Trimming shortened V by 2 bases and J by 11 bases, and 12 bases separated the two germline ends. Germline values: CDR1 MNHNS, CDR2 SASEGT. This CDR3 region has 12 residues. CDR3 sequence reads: CASSEIIGEYTF. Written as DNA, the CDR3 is TGTGCCAGCAGTGAAATCATAGGGGAATACACCTTC.

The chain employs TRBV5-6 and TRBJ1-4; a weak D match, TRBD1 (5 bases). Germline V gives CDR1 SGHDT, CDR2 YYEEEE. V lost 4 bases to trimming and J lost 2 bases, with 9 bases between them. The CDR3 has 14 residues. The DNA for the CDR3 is TGTGCCAGCAGCAGGGCAGGGACTAATGAAAAACTGTTTTTT. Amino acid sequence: CASSRAGTNEKLFF.